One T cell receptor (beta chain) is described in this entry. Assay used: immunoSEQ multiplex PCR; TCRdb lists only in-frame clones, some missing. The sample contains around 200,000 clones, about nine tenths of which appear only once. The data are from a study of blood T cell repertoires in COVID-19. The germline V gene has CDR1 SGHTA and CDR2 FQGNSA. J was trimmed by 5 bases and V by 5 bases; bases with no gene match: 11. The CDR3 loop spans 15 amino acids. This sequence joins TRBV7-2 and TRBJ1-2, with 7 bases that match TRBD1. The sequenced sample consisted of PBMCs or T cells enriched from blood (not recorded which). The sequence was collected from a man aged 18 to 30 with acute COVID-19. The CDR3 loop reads CASSHISKGAYGYTF. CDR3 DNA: TGTGCCAGCAGCCATATCTCTAAGGGGGCATATGGCTACACCTTC.